Listed below are T cell receptor beta chains from one sample, sequenced in a study of T cells in Graves' hyperthyroidism and ophthalmopathy. MiXCR was run by TCRdb on the multiplex PCR reads, yielding one entry per CDR3 protein. Among about 290,000 distinct CDR3 sequences listed, approximately 13% were seen once. Sequenced sample: blood. The receptors were gathered from a woman aged 40 to 50 with Graves' hyperthyroidism. Both conserved end residues are part of each CDR3. A D gene is named only where the DNA matches it firmly. Only some rows state a clone size, as once, few, many or a class for expanded clones.

clone_size,v_call,d_call,j_call,cdr3_aa,cdr3_nt
many,TRBV6-1,-,TRBJ1-1,CASKYSIWTEAFF,TGTGCCAGCAAGTATTCTATCTGGACTGAAGCTTTCTTT
-,TRBV19,-,TRBJ2-7,CASSIRRNSYEQYF,TGTGCCAGTAGTATTCGACGCAACTCCTACGAGCAGTACTTC
few,TRBV10-3,TRBD1,TRBJ1-1,CAISESSGRGVTEAFF,TGTGCCATCAGTGAGTCGTCGGGCAGGGGGGTTACTGAAGCTTTCTTT
many,TRBV2,TRBD2,TRBJ2-5,CASSDRAGAETQYF,TGTGCCAGCAGTGACAGAGCGGGAGCAGAGACCCAGTACTTC
few,TRBV24-1,-,TRBJ1-3,CATSDPGYGNTIYF,TGTGCCACCAGTGACCCAGGTTACGGAAACACCATATATTTT
-,TRBV12-3/TRBV12-4,TRBD1,TRBJ2-5,CASSLGGRGWETQYF,TGTGCCAGCAGTTTAGGGGGCAGGGGGTGGGAGACCCAGTACTTC
many,TRBV28,-,TRBJ1-2,CASSISHGGGYTF,TGTGCCAGCAGCATCTCCCATGGGGGGGGCTACACCTTC
-,TRBV19,-,TRBJ2-7,CASSTPARLGDYEQYF,TGTGCCAGTAGTACTCCGGCCCGCCTTGGGGACTACGAGCAGTACTTC
-,TRBV18,-,TRBJ1-4,CASSPEVTNEKLFF,TGTGCCAGCTCACCAGAGGTGACTAATGAAAAACTGTTTTTT
-,TRBV14,-,TRBJ2-1,CASSQQTTPIYNEQFF,TGTGCCAGCAGCCAACAAACAACTCCTATCTACAATGAGCAGTTCTTC
many,TRBV6-1,-,TRBJ2-1,CASSDGHDADEQFF,TGTGCCAGCAGTGACGGCCACGACGCGGATGAGCAGTTCTTC
few,TRBV2,TRBD1,TRBJ1-6,CASRGGTGDNSPLHF,TGTGCCAGCAGGGGAGGGACAGGGGATAATTCACCCCTCCACTTT
-,TRBV12-3/TRBV12-4,-,TRBJ2-1,CASSFRWDSYNEQFF,TGTGCCAGCAGTTTTAGGTGGGACTCCTACAATGAGCAGTTCTTC
many,TRBV27,-,TRBJ2-2,CARMNTGELFF,TGTGCCCGCATGAACACCGGGGAGCTGTTTTTT
-,TRBV29-1,-,TRBJ2-6,CSVQTSGANVLTF,TGCAGCGTACAGACTTCTGGGGCCAACGTCCTGACTTTC
once,TRBV28,TRBD1,TRBJ2-7,CASSLSVGTGDEQYF,TGTGCCAGCAGTTTATCCGTCGGGACAGGGGACGAGCAGTACTTC
many,TRBV5-1,TRBD1,TRBJ2-7,CASSDRDRARGEQYF,TGCGCCAGCAGCGATCGGGACAGGGCGAGGGGCGAGCAGTACTTC